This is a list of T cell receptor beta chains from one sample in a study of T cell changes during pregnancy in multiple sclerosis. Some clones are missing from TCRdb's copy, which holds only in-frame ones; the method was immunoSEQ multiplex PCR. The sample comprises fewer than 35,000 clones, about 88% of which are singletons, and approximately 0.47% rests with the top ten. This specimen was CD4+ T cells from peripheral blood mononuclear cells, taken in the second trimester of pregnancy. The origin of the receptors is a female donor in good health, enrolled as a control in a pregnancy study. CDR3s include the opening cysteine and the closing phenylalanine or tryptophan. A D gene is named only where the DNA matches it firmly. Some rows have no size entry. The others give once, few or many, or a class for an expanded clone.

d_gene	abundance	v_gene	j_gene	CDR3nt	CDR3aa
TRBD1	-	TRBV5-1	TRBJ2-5	TGCGCCAGCAGCGGGACAGGGGGCCCTCAAGAGACCCAGTACTTC	CASSGTGGPQETQYF
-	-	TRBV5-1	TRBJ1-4	TGCGCCAGCAGCTTGTCGGCAGGGGTTGAAAAACTGTTTTTT	CASSLSAGVEKLFF
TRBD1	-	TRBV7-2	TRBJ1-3	TGTGCCAGCAGCTTAGACAGGGGTGGAAACACCATATATTTT	CASSLDRGGNTIYF
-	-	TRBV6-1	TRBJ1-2	TGTGCCAGCAGTGCACAGGGACCCTATGGCTACACCTTC	CASSAQGPYGYTF
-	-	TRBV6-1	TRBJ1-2	TGTGCCAGCACCAGGACAGAATATGGCTACACCTTC	CASTRTEYGYTF
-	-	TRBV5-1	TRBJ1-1	TGCGCCAGCCAACAGGACGGACTAAACACTGAAGCTTTCTTT	CASQQDGLNTEAFF
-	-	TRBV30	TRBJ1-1	TGTGCCTGGAGTGTTAGCGGGAGGGTATGGATGAACACTGAAGCTTTCTTT	CAWSVSGRVWMNTEAFF
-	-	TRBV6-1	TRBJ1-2	TGTGCCAGCAGTGGGCGGACAGCTAACTATGGCTACACCTTC	CASSGRTANYGYTF
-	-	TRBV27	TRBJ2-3	TGTGCCAGCAGTCCCCGGAGGGGCAGAGACACAGATACGCAGTATTTT	CASSPRRGRDTDTQYF
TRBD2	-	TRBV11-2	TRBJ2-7	TGTGCCAGCAGACCTAGCGGGAGCGGGGCCTACGAGCAGTACTTC	CASRPSGSGAYEQYF
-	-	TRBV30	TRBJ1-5	TGTGCCTGCGAGACGGGGGGGTTTGAGCAGCCCCAGCATTTT	CACETGGFEQPQHF
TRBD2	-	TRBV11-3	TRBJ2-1	TGTGCCAGCAGTCCAACTAGCGGGTGGACCTACAATGAGCAGTTCTTC	CASSPTSGWTYNEQFF
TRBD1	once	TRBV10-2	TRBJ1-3	TGCGCCAGCAGTGAGGGGACAGCTGGAAACACCATATATTTT	CASSEGTAGNTIYF
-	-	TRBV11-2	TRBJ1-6	TGTGCCAGCAGCCGAGAGGCTGGACAGAATAATTCACCCCTCCACTTT	CASSREAGQNNSPLHF
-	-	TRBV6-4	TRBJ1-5	TGTGCCAGCAAACCCAGGGGAAATAGCAATCAGCCCCAGCATTTT	CASKPRGNSNQPQHF
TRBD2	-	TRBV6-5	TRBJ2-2	TGTGCCAGCAGCGGGGGGGGCACCGGGGAGCTGTTTTTT	CASSGGGTGELFF
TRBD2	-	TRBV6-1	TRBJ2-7	TGTGCCAGCAGTGCCTTAGCGGGAGGGCGGGACGAGCAGTACTTC	CASSALAGGRDEQYF
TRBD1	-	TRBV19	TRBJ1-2	TGTGCCAGTAGTAGACAGGGCCCCGGTGGCTACACCTTC	CASSRQGPGGYTF
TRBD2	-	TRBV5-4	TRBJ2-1	TGTGCCAGCAGCTTCACTGGCGGGAGGGCCTCGGACAATGAGCAGTTCTTC	CASSFTGGRASDNEQFF
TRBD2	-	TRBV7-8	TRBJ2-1	TGTGCCAGCAGCCTTTTAGCGGGAGGGGGTGGGGAGCAGTTCTTC	CASSLLAGGGGEQFF
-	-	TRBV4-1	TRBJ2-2	TGCGCCGGATCTAGCTATCCGGGGGAGCTGTTTTTT	CAGSSYPGELFF
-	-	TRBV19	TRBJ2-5	TGTGCCAGTAGTCAGGACTCCCGGGACTTC	CASSQDSRDF
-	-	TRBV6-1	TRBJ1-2	TGTGCCAGCAGTTTACAGGACCTCTATGGCTACACCTTC	CASSLQDLYGYTF
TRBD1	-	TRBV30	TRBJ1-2	TGTGCCTGGAAAAGGGACAGGGGCCCATATGGCTACACCTTC	CAWKRDRGPYGYTF
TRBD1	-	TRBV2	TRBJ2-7	TGTGCCAGCAGTGACCGACAGGGCCCGTACGAGCAGTACTTC	CASSDRQGPYEQYF
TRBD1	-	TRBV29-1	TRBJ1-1	TGCAGCGTTCTCGGGACAGGGGGCGTTGGCACTGAAGCTTTCTTT	CSVLGTGGVGTEAFF
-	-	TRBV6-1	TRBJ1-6	TGTGCCAGCTCAGAACCCACAGATTATAATTCACCCCTCCACTTT	CASSEPTDYNSPLHF
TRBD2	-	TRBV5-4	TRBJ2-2	TGTGCCACGGGACTAGCGGGAGAGACCGGGGAGCTGTTTTTT	CATGLAGETGELFF
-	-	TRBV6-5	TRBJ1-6	TGTGCCAGCAGTTCATTGCCACCAACGGGGAATTCACCCCTCCACTTT	CASSSLPPTGNSPLHF
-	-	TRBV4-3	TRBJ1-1	TGCGCCAGCAGCCAAGATGGTCACAGGCAGAACACTGAAGCTTTCTTT	CASSQDGHRQNTEAFF
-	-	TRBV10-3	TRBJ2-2	TGTGCCATATCCAGGGAGGGGGAGATCGGGGAGCTGTTTTTT	CAISREGEIGELFF
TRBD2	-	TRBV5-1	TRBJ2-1	TGCGCCAGCAGCTGGCTAGCGGGAGAGAGTGAGCAGTTCTTC	CASSWLAGESEQFF
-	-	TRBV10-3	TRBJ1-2	TGTGCCATCAGGGCCGGGACACCTCCGTCTTATGGCTACACCTTC	CAIRAGTPPSYGYTF
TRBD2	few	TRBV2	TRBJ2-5	TGTGCCAGCACTCGGGCTAGCGGGAGCTGGGAGACCCAGTACTTC	CASTRASGSWETQYF
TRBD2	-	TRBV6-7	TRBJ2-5	TGTGCCAGCACCTCGATTAGCGGGGGCCTACTCTGTCGGCAAGAGACCCAGTACTTC	CASTSISGGLLCRQETQYF
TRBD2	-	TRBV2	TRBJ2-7	TGTGCCAGCAGACCGGGACTAGCGGGGGGGCCGGGCTCCTACGAGCAGTACTTC	CASRPGLAGGPGSYEQYF
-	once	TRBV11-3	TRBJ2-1	TGTGCCAGCAGCCTCAGAGGGGAGCAGTTCTTC	CASSLRGEQFF
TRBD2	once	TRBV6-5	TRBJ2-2	TGTGCCAGCAGTTACTCGGCGGGAGCTGGCACCGGGGAGCTGTTTTTT	CASSYSAGAGTGELFF
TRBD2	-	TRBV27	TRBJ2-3	TGTGCCAGCAGTATTAGCGGGAGGCCCACAGATACGCAGTATTTT	CASSISGRPTDTQYF
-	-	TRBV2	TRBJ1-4	TGTGCCACCGCGGGGGGGAGGGAAGAAAAACTGTTTTTT	CATAGGREEKLFF
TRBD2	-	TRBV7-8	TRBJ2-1	TGTGCCAGCAGCTTAGCGACTAGCGGGGGGCGTGTTGAGCAGTTCTTC	CASSLATSGGRVEQFF
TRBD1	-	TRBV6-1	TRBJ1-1	TGTGCCAGCAGTGAAAGGGGGGCCGGGACAGACATGAACACTGAAGCTTTCTTT	CASSERGAGTDMNTEAFF
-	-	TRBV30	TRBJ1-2	TGTGCCTGGAGTTCTCCATCGGGGAACCTCTATGGCTACACCTTC	CAWSSPSGNLYGYTF
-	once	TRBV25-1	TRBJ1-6	TGTGCCAGCAGTGAAAAGCTTAATTCACCCCTCCACTTT	CASSEKLNSPLHF
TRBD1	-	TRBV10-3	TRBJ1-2	TGTGCCATCAGTGTCGGACAGGGCACCTATGGCTACACCTTC	CAISVGQGTYGYTF
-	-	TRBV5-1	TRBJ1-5	TGCGCCAGCAGTTTGGGGGGAGGGGCAGGCAATCAGCCCCAGCATTTT	CASSLGGGAGNQPQHF
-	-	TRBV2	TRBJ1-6	TGTGCCAGCAGTGAAATAGGGGGGGGCAATTCACCCCTCCACTTT	CASSEIGGGNSPLHF
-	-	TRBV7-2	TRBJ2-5	TGTGCCAGCAGCTTATGGCTGGAGGAGACCCAGTACTTC	CASSLWLEETQYF
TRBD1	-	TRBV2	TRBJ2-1	TGTGCCAGCAGTGACAGGGGGTCCTACAATGAGCAGTTCTTC	CASSDRGSYNEQFF
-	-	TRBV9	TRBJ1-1	TGTGCCAGCAGCGAGGAGGAGGGGAGAACTGAAGCTTTCTTT	CASSEEEGRTEAFF
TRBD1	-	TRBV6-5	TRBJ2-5	TGTGCCAGCAGTTCGATCCGGGACAGCCAAGAGACCCAGTACTTC	CASSSIRDSQETQYF
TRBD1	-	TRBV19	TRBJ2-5	TGTGCCAGTAGTTGGACAGGGAGGGAGACCCAGTACTTC	CASSWTGRETQYF
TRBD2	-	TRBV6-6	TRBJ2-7	TGTGCCAGCAGTTATGGAGCGGGGGGAGATTTAGGGCAGTACTTC	CASSYGAGGDLGQYF
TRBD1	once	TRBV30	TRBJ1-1	TGTGCCTGGACCGAAACCGGACAGGCTTTCACTGAAGCTTTCTTT	CAWTETGQAFTEAFF
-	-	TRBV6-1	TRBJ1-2	TGTGCCAGCAGTGAAACCCGAGCGGGAGGGCCCGGCGGCTACACCTTC	CASSETRAGGPGGYTF